The sequence of this T cell receptor beta chain was determined in a study of metastatic and nonmetastatic thyroid tumors. About the research overall: Repertoires from blood and tumor or nodule tissue of malignant and benign thyroid patients were compared.

In the study's own analysis: CDR3 differences across clinicopathological groups were used to build a distant-metastasis classifier for papillary thyroid cancer. Using MiXCR, TCRdb re-called clones from the PCR reads. TCRdb, rather than the study authors, made the V and J calls. The data hold more than 30,000 clones, with around 20% observed a single time. At least ten counts were recorded for this clone. Patients underwent thyroid surgery, and none had received any treatment before it. CDR3 length equals 13 residues. Trimming took off 6 bases at V and 6 bases at J, with 15 bases between the two ends. From germline, CDR1 is ENHRY and CDR2 SYGVKD.

Source material: blood. The source is a female donor with papillary thyroid cancer or a benign thyroid nodule (not recorded which). Some clones in this sample may be carry-over from other donors' samples. The J gene is TRBJ2-7, the V gene TRBV10-3; D may be TRBD1 (5 bases). Here the CDR3 DNA reads TGTGCCATCAGCCTTCAGGGTTTTGGCGAGCAGTACTTC. It yields the protein CAISLQGFGEQYF.